This TCR beta chain was observed in a study of blood T cell repertoires in COVID-19. Authors' analysis steps: Amplification from reference gene primers served as the basis for estimated nucleated cell counts. Assay used: immunoSEQ multiplex PCR; TCRdb lists only in-frame clones, some missing. That table gives V, J and clone size, and the DNA gave D and trimming. The sample consists of about 190,000 clones, 79% of them appearing once. Sequenced: peripheral blood. The origin of this receptor is a man aged 55 to 70 with active or convalescent COVID-19.

The CDR3 DNA reads as TGTGCCAGTAGCCCTTCGGGGAACTATGGCTACACCTTC. It specifies CASSPSGNYGYTF. This chain joins TRBV19 and TRBJ1-2; D uncertain. Germline V gene lookup returns CDR1 LNHDA and CDR2 SQIVND (reference sequence). V lost 6 bases and J 2 bases, leaving 10 bases between the germline ends. The CDR3 contains 13 residues.